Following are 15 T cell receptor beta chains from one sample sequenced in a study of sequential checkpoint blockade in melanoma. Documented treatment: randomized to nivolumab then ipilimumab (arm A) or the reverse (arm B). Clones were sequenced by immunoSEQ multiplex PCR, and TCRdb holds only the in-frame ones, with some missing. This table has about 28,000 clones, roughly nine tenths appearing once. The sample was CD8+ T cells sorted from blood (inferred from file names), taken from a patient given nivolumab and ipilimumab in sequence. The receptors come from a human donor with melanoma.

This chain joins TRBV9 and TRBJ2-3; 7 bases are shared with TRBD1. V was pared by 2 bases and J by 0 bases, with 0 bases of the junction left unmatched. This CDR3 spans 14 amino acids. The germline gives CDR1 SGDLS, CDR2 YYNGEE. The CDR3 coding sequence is TGTGCCAGCAGCGTGACAGGGAGCACAGATACGCAGTATTTT. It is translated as CASSVTGSTDTQYF.

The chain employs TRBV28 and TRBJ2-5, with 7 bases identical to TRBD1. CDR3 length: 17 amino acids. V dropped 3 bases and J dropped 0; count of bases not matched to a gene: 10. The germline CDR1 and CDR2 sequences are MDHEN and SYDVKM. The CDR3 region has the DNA TGTGCCAGCAGTTTCCTCGACAGGGCTTCGTACCAAGAGACCCAGTACTTC. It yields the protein CASSFLDRASYQETQYF.

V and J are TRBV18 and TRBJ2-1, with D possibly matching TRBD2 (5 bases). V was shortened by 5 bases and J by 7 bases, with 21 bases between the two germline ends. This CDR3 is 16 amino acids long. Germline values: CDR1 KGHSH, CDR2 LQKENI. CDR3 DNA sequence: TGTGCCAGCTCATACAGTCCTCGGTCGGGAAAGAATGAGCAGTTCTTC. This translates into CASSYSPRSGKNEQFF.

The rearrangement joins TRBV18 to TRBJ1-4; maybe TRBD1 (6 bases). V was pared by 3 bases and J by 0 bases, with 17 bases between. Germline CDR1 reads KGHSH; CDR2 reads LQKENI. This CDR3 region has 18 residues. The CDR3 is CASSPREDSQPTNEKLFF. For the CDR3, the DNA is TGTGCCAGCTCACCTCGGGAGGACAGTCAACCAACTAATGAAAAACTGTTTTTT.

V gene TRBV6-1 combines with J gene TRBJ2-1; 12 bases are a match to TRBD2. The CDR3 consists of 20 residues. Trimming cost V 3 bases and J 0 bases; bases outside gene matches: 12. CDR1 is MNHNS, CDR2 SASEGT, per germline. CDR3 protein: CASSDLRLTSGRSSYNEQFF. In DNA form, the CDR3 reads TGTGCCAGCAGTGACCTTCGTCTGACTAGCGGGAGATCCTCCTACAATGAGCAGTTCTTC.

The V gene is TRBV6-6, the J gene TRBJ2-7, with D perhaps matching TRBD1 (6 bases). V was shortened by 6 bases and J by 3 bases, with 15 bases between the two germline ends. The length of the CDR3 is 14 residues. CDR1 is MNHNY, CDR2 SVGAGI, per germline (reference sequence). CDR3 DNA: TGTGCCAGCAGAAACGCCGGGACACTCTACGAGCAGTACTTC. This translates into CASRNAGTLYEQYF.

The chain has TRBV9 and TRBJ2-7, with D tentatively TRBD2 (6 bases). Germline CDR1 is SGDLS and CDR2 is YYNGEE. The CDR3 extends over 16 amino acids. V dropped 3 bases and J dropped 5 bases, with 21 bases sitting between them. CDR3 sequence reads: CASSGGTSGRGNEQYF. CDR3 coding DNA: TGTGCCAGCAGCGGAGGGACCAGCGGGCGTGGGAACGAGCAGTACTTC.

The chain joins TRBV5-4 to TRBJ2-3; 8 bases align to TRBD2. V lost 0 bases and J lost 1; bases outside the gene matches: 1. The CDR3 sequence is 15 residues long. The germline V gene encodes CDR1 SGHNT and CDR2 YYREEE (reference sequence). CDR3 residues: CASSLGAGGTDTQYF. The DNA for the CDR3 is TGTGCCAGCAGCTTGGGAGCGGGAGGCACAGATACGCAGTATTTT.

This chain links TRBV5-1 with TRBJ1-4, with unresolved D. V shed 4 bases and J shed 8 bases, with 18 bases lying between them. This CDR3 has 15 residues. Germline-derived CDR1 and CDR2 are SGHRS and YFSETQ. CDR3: CASSLVPGSGEKLFF. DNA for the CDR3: TGCGCCAGCAGCCTGGTACCCGGGAGTGGGGAAAAACTGTTTTTT.

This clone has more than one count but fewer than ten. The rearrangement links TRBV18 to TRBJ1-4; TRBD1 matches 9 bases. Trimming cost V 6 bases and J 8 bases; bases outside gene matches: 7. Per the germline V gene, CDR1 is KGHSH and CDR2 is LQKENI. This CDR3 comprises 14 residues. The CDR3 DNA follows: TGTGCCAGCTCCCCCGTCGGACAGGGGGAAAAACTGTTTTTT. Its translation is CASSPVGQGEKLFF.

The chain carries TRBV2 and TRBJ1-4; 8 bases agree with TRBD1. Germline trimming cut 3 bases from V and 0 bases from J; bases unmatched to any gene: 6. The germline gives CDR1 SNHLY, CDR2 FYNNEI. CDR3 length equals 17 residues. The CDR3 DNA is TGTGCCAGCAGTGACGGGGACAGGAGAGCAACTAATGAAAAACTGTTTTTT. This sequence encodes CASSDGDRRATNEKLFF.

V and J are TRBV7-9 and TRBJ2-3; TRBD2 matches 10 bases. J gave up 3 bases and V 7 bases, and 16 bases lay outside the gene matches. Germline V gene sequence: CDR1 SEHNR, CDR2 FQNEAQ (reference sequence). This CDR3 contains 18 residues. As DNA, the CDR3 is TGTGCCAGCACCACTAGCGGGGCTGCCTTCGGCGGAACAGATACGCAGTATTTT. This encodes CASTTSGAAFGGTDTQYF. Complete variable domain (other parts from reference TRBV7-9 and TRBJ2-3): DTGVSQNPRHKITKRGQNVTFRCDPISEHNRLYWYRQTLGQGPEFLTYFQNEAQLEKSRLLSDRFSAERPKGSFSTLEIQRTEQGDSAMYLCASTTSGAAFGGTDTQYFGPGTRLTVL.

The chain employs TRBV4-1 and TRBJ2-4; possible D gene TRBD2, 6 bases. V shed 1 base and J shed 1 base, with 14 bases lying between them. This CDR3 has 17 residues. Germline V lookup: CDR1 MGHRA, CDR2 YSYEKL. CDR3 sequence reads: CASSQGAGLVAKNIQYF. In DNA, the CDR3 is TGCGCCAGCAGCCAAGGTGCGGGGCTTGTGGCCAAAAACATTCAGTACTTC.

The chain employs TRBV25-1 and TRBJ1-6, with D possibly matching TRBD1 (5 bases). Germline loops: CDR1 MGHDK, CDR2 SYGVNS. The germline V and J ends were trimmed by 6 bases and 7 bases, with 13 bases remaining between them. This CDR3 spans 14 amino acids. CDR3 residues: CASSLGGRNSPLHF. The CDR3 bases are TGTGCCAGCAGCTTGGGGGGACGGAATTCACCCCTCCACTTT. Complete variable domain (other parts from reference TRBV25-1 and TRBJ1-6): EADIYQTPRYLVIGTGKKITLECSQTMGHDKMYWYQQDPGMELHLIHYSYGVNSTEKGDLSSESTVSRIRTEHFPLTLESARPSHTSQYLCASSLGGRNSPLHFGNGTRLTVT.

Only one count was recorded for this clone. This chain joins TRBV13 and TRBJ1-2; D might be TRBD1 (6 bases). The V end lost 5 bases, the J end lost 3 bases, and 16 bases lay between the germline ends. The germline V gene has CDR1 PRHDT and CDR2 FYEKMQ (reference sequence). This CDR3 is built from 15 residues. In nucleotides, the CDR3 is TGTGCCAGCAGCATCCTTACAGGGCTTGACTATGGCTACACCTTC. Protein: CASSILTGLDYGYTF.